The present T cell receptor beta chain was sequenced within a study of PD-L1 blockade in urothelial cancer. Time point indicated: peripheral blood 6 weeks after treatment start. Only in-frame clones appear in the TCRdb table, and some are missing; sequencing was by immunoSEQ multiplex PCR. Here the sample spans approximately 38,000 clones, 70% to 90% being singletons. This CDR3 has 15 amino acids. Germline V gives CDR1 SGHRS, CDR2 YFSETQ. After removal of 0 bases from V and 3 bases from J, the junction contained 1 base not matched to a gene. This clonotype originated in a man aged 55-75 years with urothelial cancer. The sequencing here drew on PBMCs, taken around atezolizumab (anti-PD-L1) treatment. V gene TRBV5-1 combines with J gene TRBJ2-1, with 9 bases fitting TRBD2. The CDR3 DNA sequence: TGCGCCAGCAGCTTGGGAGCGGGAGGCTACAATGAGCAGTTCTTC. Its protein is CASSLGAGGYNEQFF.